The rows below give T cell receptor beta chains drawn from one sample of a study of cytomegalovirus exposure and HLA in healthy donors. Produced via immunoSEQ multiplex PCR; TCRdb's table is partial and in-frame only. The repertoire consists of 120,000 or so clones, with 60% to 85% occurring once and the leading ten covering 2.7%. The sequencing sample was made of PBMCs. Receptor source: a middle-aged woman in good health and CMV-seropositive. Each CDR3 is given with its conserved first and last residue. A D gene is named only where the DNA matches it firmly. Expanded clones are given a class, and other clones once, few, many or no size at all.

j_call d_call v_call clone_size cdr3_aa cdr3_nt
TRBJ2-1 NA TRBV5-4 NA CASSLGQGGYNEQFF TGTGCCAGCAGCTTGGGTCAGGGGGGCTACAATGAGCAGTTCTTC
TRBJ1-4 NA TRBV15 NA CATSRDLGEGEKLFF TGTGCCACCAGCAGAGATTTAGGAGAGGGAGAAAAACTGTTTTTT
TRBJ1-5 TRBD1 TRBV5-4 NA CASSLKGAEPQHF TGTGCCAGCAGCTTGAAGGGGGCAGAGCCCCAGCATTTT
TRBJ1-1 TRBD1 TRBV18 NA CASSLRQGLNTEAFF TGTGCCAGCTCACTAAGACAGGGACTGAACACTGAAGCTTTCTTT
TRBJ1-2 TRBD1 TRBV5-1 NA CASARTVPGQGAEGYTF TGCGCCAGCGCTCGTACCGTCCCGGGACAGGGGGCTGAGGGCTACACCTTC
TRBJ2-7 NA TRBV5-1 NA CASRQEGYEQYF TGCGCCAGCAGACAGGAAGGCTACGAGCAGTACTTC
TRBJ1-5 NA TRBV19 few CASSIEAGGWSGQPQHF TGTGCCAGTAGTATCGAGGCTGGGGGCTGGAGTGGTCAGCCCCAGCATTTT
TRBJ2-5 TRBD2 TRBV5-1 NA CASSLVAAGGQETQYF TGCGCCAGCAGCTTGGTGGCAGCGGGGGGTCAAGAGACCCAGTACTTC
TRBJ2-3 TRBD2 TRBV10-2 NA CASSASSGRADTQYF TGCGCCAGCAGTGCGTCTAGCGGGAGAGCAGATACGCAGTATTTT
TRBJ2-4 NA TRBV11-1 NA CASSLGGLAKNIQYF TGTGCCAGCAGCTTGGGGGGACTGGCCAAAAACATTCAGTACTTC
TRBJ2-3 NA TRBV6-5 NA CASSYEAWGLATQYF TGTGCCAGCAGTTACGAGGCGTGGGGGCTCGCTACGCAGTATTTT
TRBJ2-7 TRBD2 TRBV7-2 NA CASSLSPAGGYEQYF TGTGCCAGCAGCTTATCCCCAGCGGGAGGCTACGAGCAGTACTTC
TRBJ1-1 TRBD1 TRBV7-3 NA CASSLWDRGEAFF TGTGCCAGCAGCTTATGGGACAGGGGCGAAGCTTTCTTT
TRBJ2-7 TRBD2 TRBV11-2 NA CASSLGGSSGTYEQYF TGTGCCAGCAGCTTAGGGGGCTCTAGCGGGACCTACGAGCAGTACTTC
TRBJ2-7 TRBD2 TRBV6-5 NA CASSYIAGGSYEQYF TGTGCCAGCAGTTACATAGCGGGGGGTTCCTACGAGCAGTACTTC
TRBJ2-1 TRBD2 TRBV4-1 NA CASSQPTSGGVNEQFF TGCGCCAGCAGCCAACCGACTAGCGGGGGGGTTAATGAGCAGTTCTTC
TRBJ1-3 TRBD1 TRBV5-8 few CASSSEDRQGNTIYF TGTGCCAGCAGCTCAGAGGACAGGCAAGGAAACACCATATATTTT
TRBJ1-1 NA TRBV19 once CASSIGQVGTEAFF TGTGCCAGTAGTATAGGACAGGTGGGGACTGAAGCTTTCTTT
TRBJ2-4 TRBD2 TRBV2 NA CASKSRLAGTSLAKNIQYF TGTGCCAGCAAATCTCGTCTAGCGGGGACATCCTTAGCCAAAAACATTCAGTACTTC
TRBJ1-2 NA TRBV7-8 NA CASSLFGTEDPRDGYTF TGTGCCAGCAGCTTATTTGGTACCGAAGACCCTAGAGATGGCTACACCTTC
TRBJ1-2 TRBD1 TRBV11-2 NA CASSLAGGHDGYTF TGTGCCAGCAGCTTAGCAGGGGGTCATGATGGCTACACCTTC
TRBJ2-7 TRBD2 TRBV5-6 NA CASSIYIAGDLYEQYF TGTGCCAGCAGCATCTACATAGCGGGGGATCTCTACGAGCAGTACTTC
TRBJ2-5 NA TRBV19 NA CASSFASGVQYF TGTGCCAGTAGTTTCGCTTCGGGGGTCCAGTACTTC
TRBJ2-5 NA TRBV9 NA CASSAMLDRQETQYF TGTGCCAGCAGCGCTATGTTGGACAGACAAGAGACCCAGTACTTC
TRBJ1-1 NA TRBV5-6 NA CASSLPGAELSF TGTGCCAGCAGCTTACCAGGGGCCGAGCTTTCTTTT
TRBJ2-1 NA TRBV4-3 NA CASSPQNEQFF TGCGCCAGCAGCCCCCAAAATGAGCAGTTCTTC
TRBJ2-2 TRBD1 TRBV30 NA CAWSTGVGELFF TGTGCCTGGAGTACAGGGGTCGGGGAGCTGTTTTTT
TRBJ2-1 NA TRBV7-9 once CASSLREGQGNEQFF TGTGCCAGCAGCTTACGGGAGGGACAGGGCAATGAGCAGTTCTTC
TRBJ2-7 NA TRBV7-9 once CASSSSAGRSYEQYF TGTGCCAGCAGCTCCTCGGCGGGAAGGTCCTACGAGCAGTACTTC
TRBJ1-1 TRBD1 TRBV19 NA CASSIRQGMNTEAFF TGTGCCAGTAGTATCAGACAGGGAATGAACACTGAAGCTTTCTTT
TRBJ2-7 TRBD2 TRBV27 NA CASSLRPKREGTYEQYF TGTGCCAGCAGTTTACGGCCAAAGCGGGAGGGTACATACGAGCAGTACTTC
TRBJ1-4 NA TRBV27 NA CASSFRGTNEKLFF TGTGCCAGCAGCTTCAGGGGCACTAATGAAAAACTGTTTTTT
TRBJ2-2 TRBD2 TRBV5-1 NA CASSLTSGGTGELFF TGCGCCAGCAGCCTTACTAGCGGGGGGACCGGGGAGCTGTTTTTT
TRBJ1-3 NA TRBV5-5 few CASSFGPVVSGNTIYF TGTGCCAGCAGCTTTGGGCCGGTTGTCTCTGGAAACACCATATATTTT
TRBJ2-2 TRBD1 TRBV6-5 NA CASSYSDRVLPGELFF TGTGCCAGCAGTTACTCGGACAGGGTTCTTCCCGGGGAGCTGTTTTTT
TRBJ2-5 TRBD1 TRBV7-3 NA CASSSGTGGNWETQYF TGTGCCAGCAGCTCGGGGACAGGGGGCAATTGGGAGACCCAGTACTTC
TRBJ2-2 NA TRBV7-6 NA CASSLEIAGELFF TGTGCCAGCAGCTTAGAAATCGCCGGGGAGCTGTTTTTT